This T cell receptor (beta chain) emerged from a study of CD8 T cells in ankylosing spondylitis. Study-level findings and limits: A TCR beta motif of eight or nine highly homologous variants seemed to mark ankylosing spondylitis blood. In peripheral blood, disease-linked CD8+ clones occurred at relatively low frequencies.

On this clonotype: Its specificity is unknown.

Germline CDR1 is SGHTA and CDR2 is FQGNSA. J gave up 0 bases and V 8 bases, and 10 bases lay outside the gene matches. The CDR3 has 15 residues. Quantitative barcoded 5'-RACE was used to prepare TCR beta libraries. In TCRdb, the 5' RACE reads were re-called with MiXCR into one record per CDR3 protein. The table records 800,000 to 900,000 distinct CDR3 sequences, 12% of them present only once. The sample taken for sequencing was blood, either unsorted or a sorted T cell fraction (not recorded which). The chain joins TRBV7-2 to TRBJ2-7; 7 bases map to TRBD2. The receptor comes from a male donor with ankylosing spondylitis. The CDR3 loop reads CASQRAGVASYEQYF. CDR3 bases: TGTGCCAGCCAACGGGCGGGAGTTGCCTCCTACGAGCAGTACTTC. Drawing the rest from reference TRBV7-2 and TRBJ2-7, the complete variable domain is GAGVSQSPSNKVTEKGKDVELRCDPISGHTALYWYRQSLGQGLEFLIYFQGNSAPDKSGLPSDRFSAERTGGSVSTLTIQRTQQEDSAVYLCASQRAGVASYEQYFGPGTRLTVT.